This T cell receptor beta chain is from a study of blood T cell repertoires in COVID-19. Trimming shortened V by 7 bases and J by 4 bases, and 19 bases separated the two germline ends. The CDR3 extends over 15 amino acids. CDR1 and CDR2 from the germline V gene are MDHEN and SYDVKM. Sequencing used immunoSEQ multiplex PCR; TCRdb keeps in-frame clones, though not all of them. Among about 170,000 clones listed, roughly 86% were seen once. The chain links TRBV28 to TRBJ1-2; D gene unclear. The TCR originated in a woman of 80 years or more with COVID-19, enrolled during active disease. Sequenced sample: peripheral blood. CDR3 in DNA: TGTGCCAGCATTGAAGGCGGGAAGTCCCGCTATGGCTACACCTTC. It encodes CASIEGGKSRYGYTF.